The 23 T cell receptor beta chains given below trace back to one sample, sequenced in a study of persistence of HIV-infected CD4 T cells. This was the immunoSEQ version 4 assay in survey mode. TCRdb's copy holds only in-frame clones and misses some; the assay was immunoSEQ multiplex PCR. The data contain about 45,000 clones, about 88% of them seen just once; the ten biggest clones take up about 0.46%. These TCRs are of unknown antigen specificity. Nonspecific anti-CD3/anti-CD28 bead stimulation represents the broad CD4+ T cell repertoire. CD4+ T cells upregulating both CD40 ligand and CD69 were sorted as responding cells. Source: CD4+ T cells sorted from PBMCs after roughly 19-hour stimulation, taken from a patient who received antiretroviral therapy. The receptors come from an adult woman with HIV who was CMV-seropositive.

This clone has just a few counts. This rearrangement joins TRBV11-3 to TRBJ1-1, with D unresolved. The V gene lost 1 base and the J gene lost 5 bases, with 8 bases spanning the gap. The germline gives CDR1 SGHNT, CDR2 YENEEA. The CDR3 totals 13 residues. The CDR3 DNA reads TGTGCCAGCAGCTTAGGTCCCCAGACTGAAGCTTTCTTT. It specifies CASSLGPQTEAFF.

The CDR3 loop is CASSWGADTQYF. The DNA for the CDR3 is TGTGCCAGCAGTTGGGGTGCAGATACGCAGTATTTT. The chain carries TRBV12-3 or TRBV12-4 and TRBJ2-3, with D unclear. This CDR3 has 12 amino acids. With 4 bases removed from V and 4 bases from J, the gap between germline ends came to 6 bases.

The chain carries TRBV5-1 and TRBJ2-1; the match to TRBD2 covers 15 bases. V was clipped by 4 bases and J by 0 bases; unmatched bases: 8. The CDR3 covers 19 residues. CDR1 is SGHRS and CDR2 is YFSETQ in the germline V gene. DNA of the CDR3: TGCGCCAGCAGCCCAGGACTAGCGGGGGGGTTGAGCTCCTACAATGAGCAGTTCTTC. Its protein is CASSPGLAGGLSSYNEQFF. Complete variable domain (other parts from reference TRBV5-1 and TRBJ2-1): KAGVTQTPRYLIKTRGQQVTLSCSPISGHRSVSWYQQTPGQGLQFLFEYFSETQRNKGNFPGRFSGRQFSNSRSEMNVSTLELGDSALYLCASSPGLAGGLSSYNEQFFGPGTRLTVL.

The CDR3 DNA follows: TGTGCCAGCAGGAATCAGGGCAGGGCAGTTCATGGCTACACCTTC. Translating gives CASRNQGRAVHGYTF. The chain uses TRBV6-5 and TRBJ1-2; the D gene is possibly TRBD1 (5 bases). Germline CDR1 reads MNHEY; CDR2 reads SVGAGI. This CDR3 has 15 residues. Trimming took 6 bases from V and 6 from J, leaving 20 bases between them.

V usage is TRBV6-6 and J usage is TRBJ2-2; possibly TRBD1 for D (6 bases). The CDR3 totals 16 residues. Germline loops: CDR1 MNHNY, CDR2 SVGAGI (reference sequence). V lost 5 bases to trimming and J lost 3 bases, with 16 bases between them. The DNA of the CDR3 is TGTGCCAGCAGTCGAGACTTGACAGGATACACCGGGGAGCTGTTTTTT. Amino acids: CASSRDLTGYTGELFF.

J is TRBJ1-2 and V is TRBV30, with D perhaps matching TRBD1 (6 bases). The CDR3 has 15 amino acids. Germline CDR1 is GTSNPN and CDR2 is SVGIG (reference sequence). V was clipped by 0 bases and J by 7 bases, with 18 bases between them. The CDR3 protein is CAWSVGPARGGGYTF. The CDR3 DNA reads as TGTGCCTGGAGTGTAGGACCGGCCAGGGGTGGTGGCTACACCTTC.

This clone has a single count. The rearrangement joins TRBV5-1 to TRBJ2-1; D may be TRBD1 (5 bases). Germline V gene sequence: CDR1 SGHRS, CDR2 YFSETQ. The V and J ends lost 0 bases and 2 bases respectively, with 6 bases between them. The CDR3 has 14 amino acids. CDR3 region: CASSLGGPYNEQFF. The CDR3 coding sequence is TGCGCCAGCAGCTTGGGGGGCCCCTACAATGAGCAGTTCTTC.

V and J are TRBV12-3 or TRBV12-4 and TRBJ2-3; D gene unclear. The germline V and J ends were trimmed by 2 bases and 2 bases, with 2 bases remaining between them. The CDR3 is made up of 12 amino acids. The CDR3 reads CASSLNTDTQYF. The DNA of the CDR3 is TGTGCCAGCAGTTTAAACACAGATACGCAGTATTTT.

V is TRBV5-1 and J is TRBJ1-1, with a tentative D call TRBD1 (5 bases). Trimming took 0 bases from V and 7 from J, leaving 16 bases between them. The germline V gene has CDR1 SGHRS and CDR2 YFSETQ. CDR3 length: 15 residues. CDR3 sequence (DNA): TGCGCCAGCAGCTTGGAGGTCAACCCGGGGGATGAAGCTTTCTTT. It specifies CASSLEVNPGDEAFF. Complete variable domain (other parts from reference TRBV5-1 and TRBJ1-1): KAGVTQTPRYLIKTRGQQVTLSCSPISGHRSVSWYQQTPGQGLQFLFEYFSETQRNKGNFPGRFSGRQFSNSRSEMNVSTLELGDSALYLCASSLEVNPGDEAFFGQGTRLTVV.

There are a few counts of this clone. V is TRBV12-5 and J is TRBJ1-4; TRBD1 matches at 7 bases. This CDR3 region has 14 residues. Trimming removed 1 base from V and 10 bases from J; junction bases left unmatched: 6. The germline V gene encodes CDR1 LGHNT and CDR2 FRNRAP. Here the CDR3 reads CASGLAGGEGKLFF. CDR3 coding DNA: TGTGCTAGTGGTTTGGCAGGGGGGGAAGGAAAACTGTTTTTT.

J is TRBJ2-7 and V is TRBV7-3, with 9 bases that match TRBD1. Losses at the gene ends were 5 bases for V and 3 bases for J; bases not matched to a gene: 8. Germline CDR1 and CDR2: SGHTA and FQGTGA. The length of the CDR3 is 15 residues. CDR3 sequence reads: CASSETGTGFYEQYF. DNA of the CDR3: TGTGCCAGCAGCGAAACCGGGACAGGGTTCTACGAGCAGTACTTC.

CDR3 region: CASRGGSGNTIYF. CDR3 DNA: TGTGCCAGCAGGGGGGGGTCTGGAAACACCATATATTTT. The chain combines TRBV27 with TRBJ1-3, with D perhaps TRBD1 (5 bases). Germline V gene data show CDR1 as MNHEY and CDR2 as SMNVEV (reference sequence). The CDR3 is 13 amino acids. Trimming took 6 bases from V and 1 from J, leaving 7 bases between them.

As DNA, the CDR3 is TGTGCCTGGAGCCCTCGGGCCACGGGGCAGTTCTTC. Translating gives CAWSPRATGQFF. The rearrangement uses TRBV30 and TRBJ2-1; D is undetermined. The CDR3 length is 12 residues. The germline CDR1 and CDR2 sequences are GTSNPN and SVGIG (reference sequence). V shed 3 bases and J shed 12 bases, with 15 bases lying between them.

This clone was observed a few times. The genes are TRBV4-1 and TRBJ1-1; TRBD1 agrees at 7 bases. Germline values: CDR1 MGHRA, CDR2 YSYEKL. The CDR3 spans 16 residues. V lost 3 bases and J lost 1; bases outside the gene matches: 8. Here the CDR3 reads CASSHLRTGSNTEAFF. The CDR3 DNA is TGCGCCAGCAGCCACCTTCGGACAGGTTCGAACACTGAAGCTTTCTTT.

This chain links TRBV4-1 with TRBJ1-3, with D unclear. V lost 1 base and J 4 bases, leaving 2 bases between the germline ends. The CDR3 contains 12 residues. The germline CDR1 and CDR2 sequences are MGHRA and YSYEKL. CDR3 in DNA: TGCGCCAGCAGCCAAGCGGGAAACACCATATATTTT. The encoded protein is CASSQAGNTIYF.

The chain carries TRBV5-1 and TRBJ1-4, with D possibly matching TRBD1 (5 bases). The V end lost 0 bases, the J end lost 5 bases, and 14 bases lay between the germline ends. Germline loops: CDR1 SGHRS, CDR2 YFSETQ. CDR3 size: 16 residues. The DNA of the CDR3 is TGCGCCAGCAGCTTGGATGGGGGACGGGTCAATGAAAAACTGTTTTTT. Encoded protein: CASSLDGGRVNEKLFF.

The sample holds one count of this clone. J is TRBJ1-1 and V is TRBV29-1; the D gene is possibly TRBD1 (6 bases). This CDR3 contains 13 residues. Germline V gene lookup returns CDR1 SQVTM and CDR2 ANQGSEA. Trimming left V 4 bases short and J 8 bases short, with 17 bases between. The CDR3 sequence: CSVGAGGPWEAFF. The CDR3, as DNA: TGCAGCGTTGGGGCTGGGGGGCCGTGGGAAGCTTTCTTT. The full variable domain, rest sourced from reference TRBV29-1 and TRBJ1-1, is SAVISQKPSRDICQRGTSLTIQCQVDSQVTMMFWYRQQPGQSLTLIATANQGSEATYESGFVIDKFPISRPNLTFSTLTVSNMSPEDSSIYLCSVGAGGPWEAFFGQGTRLTVV.

V is TRBV6-4 and J is TRBJ2-1, with D perhaps being TRBD1 or TRBD2 (7 bases each). Trimming pared 10 bases from V and 6 bases from J, leaving 22 bases between. Per the germline V gene, CDR1 is MRHNA and CDR2 is SNTAGT. The CDR3 is 15 amino acids. CDR3 coding DNA: TGTGCCACCCGAAAATACAGGGGAGGGGGCAATGAGCAGTTCTTC. Its protein product is CATRKYRGGGNEQFF.

The gene calls are TRBV7-4 and TRBJ2-1; 8 nucleotides match TRBD2. The V and J ends lost 4 bases and 8 bases, in that order; junction bases with no gene match: 13. Germline values: CDR1 SGHVT, CDR2 SQSDAQ. CDR3 size: 16 residues. CDR3 sequence: CASSSLYGGAPYEQFF. CDR3 nucleotide sequence: TGTGCCAGCAGCTCTCTATACGGGGGGGCTCCGTATGAGCAGTTCTTC. Based on the CDR3 plus reference TRBV7-4 and TRBJ2-1, the full variable domain is GAGVSQSPRYKVAKRGRDVALRCDSISGHVTLYWYRQTLGQGSEVLTYSQSDAQRDKSGRPSGRFSAERPERSVSTLKIQRTEQGDSAVYLCASSSLYGGAPYEQFFGPGTRLTVL.

V usage is TRBV6-5 and J usage is TRBJ2-7, with unresolved D. V was trimmed by 6 bases and J by 0 bases, leaving 15 bases between them. Germline V CDR1 and CDR2: MNHEY, SVGAGI. The CDR3 covers 15 residues. CDR3 nucleotide sequence: TGTGCCAGCAGACACAGCGTTAAGAGCTCCTACGAGCAGTACGTC. It specifies CASRHSVKSSYEQYV.

This clone appeared a single time. The chain carries TRBV24-1 and TRBJ2-3, with no clear D. V was shortened by 5 bases and J by 0 bases, with 5 bases between the two germline ends. The CDR3 runs to 13 residues. Germline CDR1 is KGHDR and CDR2 is SFDVKD. The DNA for the CDR3 is TGTGCCACCAGTGCGGGTAGCACAGATACGCAGTATTTT. It translates to CATSAGSTDTQYF.

The V call is TRBV30, the J call TRBJ1-5; D is unresolved. The length of the CDR3 is 15 residues. Germline V lookup: CDR1 GTSNPN, CDR2 SVGIG (reference sequence). V was pared by 2 bases and J by 4 bases, with 15 bases between. The CDR3 loop is CAWSPIGSRNQPQHF. CDR3 nucleotides: TGTGCCTGGAGTCCAATCGGTTCCAGGAATCAGCCCCAGCATTTT.

The gene calls are TRBV2 and TRBJ2-3, with D perhaps matching TRBD2 (6 bases). The CDR3 is 13 amino acids. The V and J ends lost 4 bases and 8 bases respectively, with 13 bases between them. Germline loops: CDR1 SNHLY, CDR2 FYNNEI. The CDR3 nucleotides are TGTGCCAGCAGTGCACTAGCCGGCGTTACGCAGTATTTT. It specifies CASSALAGVTQYF.